This T cell receptor beta chain stems from a study of spatial heterogeneity in lung cancer. For the study at large: Combinations of a unique TCR and a UMI were tallied in raw reads, and on average each appeared more than ten times.

About this clonotype itself: The antigen remains undetermined.

Study results and caveats: The authors estimated that about 6.6% of tumor T cells were covered for alpha chains and about 12% for beta chains. Tumoral mutation counts were tracked by counts of expanded intratumoral alpha and beta TCRs.

TCRdb reprocessed the 5' RACE reads via MiXCR and lists one record per CDR3 protein. The sample lists 20,000 to 30,000 distinct CDR3 sequences; about 9.3% were seen once. Specified time point: sample taken at primary tumor resection. The donor group consisted of over 60 patients who had untreated, early-stage non-small cell lung cancer. No cell sorting; template was whole RNA from tumor, lung tissue or PBMC. The ends lost 6 bases at V and 5 bases at J; junction bases unmatched: 6. The CDR3 loop spans 14 amino acids. The germline gives CDR1 MNHEY, CDR2 SMNVEV (reference sequence). The origin of this receptor is a male donor with early-stage non-small cell lung cancer. Specimen: lung tumor tissue, collected at surgery. This sequence joins TRBV27 and TRBJ1-4, with TRBD1 matching 7 bases. The CDR3 DNA follows: TGTGCCAGCAGCGTGACAGGGCCCAATGAAAAACTGTTTTTT. Translating it yields CASSVTGPNEKLFF.